A single count supports the clone carrying this T cell receptor beta chain. Its target is not known. These data are taken from a study of cytomegalovirus exposure and HLA in healthy donors. Trimming stripped 2 bases from V and 7 bases from J, with 3 bases between. The CDR3 consists of 12 residues. In germline, CDR1 is MNHNY, CDR2 SVGAGI (reference sequence). The primer mix had 60 Vbeta and 13 Jbeta primers. TCRdb's table, derived via immunoSEQ multiplex PCR, lists solely in-frame clones and lacks some. The sample has around 130,000 clones; 76% are singletons. Study-level findings and limits: Within a later analysis, the majority of CMV-associated TCR beta chains appeared HLA-restricted. Cytomegalovirus association was assigned to approximately 180 TCR beta chains. Per a prior analysis, the majority of TCR beta V segments were productive roughly 87% or roughly 30% of the time.

The sequence came from a man aged 35-49 years in good health and CMV-seronegative. The rearrangement links TRBV6-6 to TRBJ1-6; D not resolved. Material: PBMCs. CDR3 amino acids: CASSYQNSPLHF. The CDR3 DNA follows: TGTGCCAGCAGTTACCAAAATTCACCCCTCCACTTT.